This T cell receptor beta chain stems from a study of shared clonotypes between healthy human individuals. Study conclusions and caveats: Non-shared clonotypes had lower generation probabilities than clonotypes shared by all four sorted-subset donors. Between a handful of donors, naive CD4 clonotypes were shared at a level of approximately 5%.

Profiled with immunoSEQ multiplex PCR; TCRdb holds only in-frame clones, not every one. Of some 2.4 million clones in the sample, approximately 94% are singletons; the top ten hold about 0.39%. Note on this clone: Its antigen is still unknown.

The donors were all Caucasian adults (living in Nashville, Tennessee). CD45RA+ naive and CD45RA-negative memory subsets were separated from CD4+ cells. The receptor comes from a man between 18 and 35 years old in good health. Some clones in this sample may be carry-over from other donors' samples. Sequencing used naive CD4+ T cells from PBMCs. Subset of the sample: CD45RA+ positively selected.

CDR3 nucleotide sequence: TGTGCCAGCAGCTCCTCAACAGGGGGCGGAAGGACTGAAGCTTTCTTT. Protein: CASSSSTGGGRTEAFF. This chain uses TRBV11-2 with TRBJ1-1; 9 nucleotides line up with TRBD1. Germline loops: CDR1 SGHAT, CDR2 FQNNGV. J was trimmed by 5 bases and V by 4 bases; bases with no gene match: 11. The CDR3 contains 16 residues. The variable domain in full, completed from reference TRBV11-2 and TRBJ1-1, reads EAGVAQSPRYKIIEKRQSVAFWCNPISGHATLYWYQQILGQGPKLLIQFQNNGVVDDSQLPKDRFSAERLKGVDSTLKIQPAKLEDSAVYLCASSSSTGGGRTEAFFGQGTRLTVV.